This passage covers 21 T cell receptor beta chains from one sample sequenced in a study of shared clonotypes between healthy human individuals. Using immunoSEQ multiplex PCR, the repertoire was profiled, and TCRdb retains in-frame clones only, with some absent. The table has about 2,500,000 clones, 90% to 95% seen once; the top ten hold roughly 0.14%. Input material: naive CD4+ T cells sorted from blood. Subset: CD45RA+ positively selected. Receptor source: a man aged 18 to 29 in good health.

This CDR3 is CASSLVGTSSGNTIYF. The CDR3 DNA is TGTGCCAGCAGCTTGGTAGGCACGAGCTCTGGAAACACCATATATTTT. The V gene is TRBV5-6, the J gene TRBJ1-3; no firm D call. CDR1 SGHDT and CDR2 YYEEEE come from the germline V gene. This CDR3 has 16 residues. The V gene lost 0 bases and the J gene lost 0 bases, with 10 bases spanning the gap.

This CDR3 is CASSLARGAQETQYF. In DNA, the CDR3 is TGTGCCAGCAGCTTAGCCAGGGGGGCTCAAGAGACCCAGTACTTC. V and J are TRBV7-9 and TRBJ2-5, with a weak D call TRBD1 (7 bases). V was clipped by 0 bases and J by 2 bases, with 10 bases between them. The CDR3 loop spans 15 amino acids. Germline CDR1 is SEHNR and CDR2 is FQNEAQ (reference sequence).

The CDR3 DNA sequence: TGTGCCAGCAGCCAATCGGTAGGCCTCTATGGCTACACCTTC. This gives the protein CASSQSVGLYGYTF. V usage is TRBV16 and J usage is TRBJ1-2; no definite D call. The germline V gene has CDR1 KGHSY and CDR2 FQNENV. The CDR3 loop spans 14 amino acids. Trimming shortened V by 0 bases and J by 4 bases, and 9 bases separated the two germline ends.

This chain joins TRBV7-9 and TRBJ2-3, with 12 bases aligning to TRBD2. V was pared by 5 bases and J by 2 bases, with 2 bases of the junction left unmatched. Germline lookup yields CDR1 SEHNR and CDR2 FQNEAQ (reference sequence). This CDR3 is built from 15 residues. The DNA for the CDR3 is TGTGCCAGCAGCGGACTAGCGGGAAACACAGATACGCAGTATTTT. It yields the protein CASSGLAGNTDTQYF.

This rearrangement joins TRBV18 to TRBJ2-3; D not resolved. V was pared by 6 bases and J by 2 bases, with 9 bases between. This CDR3 comprises 13 residues. Germline V lookup: CDR1 KGHSH, CDR2 LQKENI. The CDR3 loop reads CASSGQATDTQYF. DNA of the CDR3: TGTGCCAGCTCGGGTCAGGCCACAGATACGCAGTATTTT.

The CDR3 DNA follows: TGTGCCAGCAGCTTAGCCCAGGGGACCCCTTTCTTC. Residues: CASSLAQGTPFF. The chain combines TRBV7-2 with TRBJ2-1; D is perhaps TRBD1 (6 bases). CDR1 SGHTA and CDR2 FQGNSA come from the germline V gene. V was cut by 0 bases and J by 16 bases, with 13 bases left in between. CDR3 length: 12 residues.

CDR3 DNA sequence: TGTGCCAGCAGCGTAGAGGGGGCCGCACCCCTCCACTTT. This encodes CASSVEGAAPLHF. The chain has TRBV9 and TRBJ1-6; 7 nucleotides agree with TRBD1. This CDR3 has 13 amino acids. CDR1 and CDR2 (germline): SGDLS, YYNGEE. The J segment lost 11 bases and the V segment lost 0 bases, leaving 2 bases of the junction unmatched.

This clone was seen once. Compared with germline, one end of the junction differs, possibly owing to a read error. The chain combines TRBV7-7 with TRBJ1-1; D unresolved. CDR3 size: 13 residues. Germline V gene lookup returns CDR1 SSHAT and CDR2 FNYEAQ (reference sequence). CDR3 amino acids: CASSLSGNTEAFF. CDR3 nucleotide sequence: TGTGCTAGCAGCTTATCCGGGAACACTGAAGCTTTCTTT.

This chain uses TRBV6-4 with TRBJ2-5; 9 bases map to TRBD1. The CDR3 contains 15 residues. Unmatched junction bases numbered 10, after V lost 6 bases and J lost 5 bases. From germline, CDR1 is MRHNA and CDR2 SNTAGT. As DNA, the CDR3 is TGTGCCAGCAGCATGGGACAGGGAAAAGTCGAGACCCAGTACTTC. Translating it yields CASSMGQGKVETQYF.

The chain employs TRBV10-3 and TRBJ2-7, with D perhaps TRBD1 or TRBD2 (6 bases each). Germline V gene data show CDR1 as ENHRY and CDR2 as SYGVKD. V lost 11 bases and J 2 bases, leaving 19 bases between the germline ends. The CDR3 has 14 amino acids. CDR3 bases: TGTGCCGTGTCCGTAGGAGGGGGACCCTACGAGCAGTACTTC. It translates to CAVSVGGGPYEQYF.

Turning to this clone: The identical CDR3 is also encoded by other nucleotide sequences in the sample. This rearrangement joins TRBV10-1 to TRBJ2-3, with unresolved D. Germline values: CDR1 WNHNN, CDR2 SYGVQD (reference sequence). Trimming took off 3 bases at V and 0 bases at J, with 7 bases between the two ends. This CDR3 is built from 14 residues. CDR3 sequence (DNA): TGCGCCAGCAGTGACGGCACAAGCACAGATACGCAGTATTTT. Amino acid sequence: CASSDGTSTDTQYF.

J is TRBJ2-5 and V is TRBV2, with a weak D call TRBD1 (6 bases). Germline values: CDR1 SNHLY, CDR2 FYNNEI. The CDR3 has 13 residues. Deletions cut 5 bases from V and 5 bases from J, with 12 bases between. DNA of the CDR3: TGTGCCAGCAGTCAAGGGGGTGAGGAGACCCAGTACTTC. It translates to CASSQGGEETQYF.

The chain is built from TRBV14 and TRBJ1-1; unclear D gene. The V end was cut by 4 bases, the J end by 5 bases, with 23 bases between. This CDR3 is built from 17 residues. Looked up from germline, CDR1 is SGHDN and CDR2 is FVKESK. CDR3 DNA: TGTGCCAGCAGCCGGAGGCTATCGAGGGCGGCGGTAACTGAAGCTTTCTTT. This codes for CASSRRLSRAAVTEAFF.

This clone has just one count. For the CDR3, the DNA is TGTGCCACCAGACTAGCGGGGGGCAATGAGCAGTTCTTC. Translation: CATRLAGGNEQFF. The chain links TRBV27 to TRBJ2-1; 13 nucleotides match TRBD2. With 10 bases clipped from V and 6 bases from J, the junction kept 3 bases outside the gene matches. CDR3 length: 13 residues. From germline, CDR1 is MNHEY and CDR2 SMNVEV (reference sequence).

This CDR3 is CASSFTGGANEKLFF. CDR3 DNA: TGCGCCAGCAGCTTTACAGGGGGAGCTAATGAAAAACTGTTTTTT. J is TRBJ1-4 and V is TRBV5-1; TRBD1 matches at 8 bases. The CDR3 has 15 amino acids. Germline trimming cut 2 bases from V and 3 bases from J; bases unmatched to any gene: 3. Germline V CDR1 and CDR2: SGHRS, YFSETQ.

The chain links TRBV27 to TRBJ1-4; 9 nucleotides align to TRBD1. V was pared by 5 bases and J by 6 bases, with 16 bases of the junction left unmatched. The CDR3 is made up of 18 amino acids. Per the germline V gene, CDR1 is MNHEY and CDR2 is SMNVEV (reference sequence). CDR3: CASSTRDRVGVNYEKLFF. In DNA form, the CDR3 reads TGTGCCAGCAGTACCCGGGACAGGGTAGGCGTGAACTATGAAAAACTGTTTTTT.

V and J are TRBV5-3 and TRBJ2-2, with 8 bases that match TRBD1. TRBV5-3 is given ORF status, its function remaining uncertain. Germline trimming cut 0 bases from V and 5 bases from J; bases unmatched to any gene: 3. This CDR3 has 15 amino acids. The CDR3 region has the DNA TGTGCCAGAAGCTTGGGGACAGGGAGAACCGGGGAGCTGTTTTTT. It translates to CARSLGTGRTGELFF.

V is TRBV19 and J is TRBJ1-4; 7 nucleotides line up with TRBD1. Germline V gene data show CDR1 as LNHDA and CDR2 as SQIVND (reference sequence). The length of the CDR3 is 14 residues. Unmatched junction bases numbered 6, after V lost 7 bases and J lost 4 bases. The CDR3 region is CASTPGQFNEKLFF. In DNA, the CDR3 is TGTGCCAGTACCCCGGGACAGTTTAATGAAAAACTGTTTTTT.

The rearrangement links TRBV6-5 to TRBJ2-7; no reliable D call. The CDR3 has 12 amino acids. The germline gives CDR1 MNHEY, CDR2 SVGAGI. V gave up 6 bases and J gave up 4 bases, with 10 bases separating them. The CDR3 reads CASRSTGYEQYF. For the CDR3, the DNA is TGTGCCAGCAGATCGACCGGGTACGAGCAGTACTTC.

Notes on this clone: Other DNA variants within this sample encode the same CDR3. This rearrangement joins TRBV6-1 to TRBJ1-4; D unclear. Germline CDR1 reads MNHNS; CDR2 reads SASEGT. The CDR3 has 15 amino acids. V lost 3 bases and J 0 bases, leaving 8 bases between the germline ends. CDR3 sequence: CASSEPGATNEKLFF. The CDR3 DNA follows: TGTGCCAGCAGTGAGCCCGGAGCAACTAATGAAAAACTGTTTTTT.

The chain is built from TRBV2 and TRBJ1-1; D unclear. Deletions cut 4 bases from V and 1 base from J, with 4 bases between. Germline values: CDR1 SNHLY, CDR2 FYNNEI. This CDR3 contains 12 residues. The CDR3 here is CASSASNTEAFF. The CDR3 DNA follows: TGTGCCAGCAGTGCTTCGAACACTGAAGCTTTCTTT.